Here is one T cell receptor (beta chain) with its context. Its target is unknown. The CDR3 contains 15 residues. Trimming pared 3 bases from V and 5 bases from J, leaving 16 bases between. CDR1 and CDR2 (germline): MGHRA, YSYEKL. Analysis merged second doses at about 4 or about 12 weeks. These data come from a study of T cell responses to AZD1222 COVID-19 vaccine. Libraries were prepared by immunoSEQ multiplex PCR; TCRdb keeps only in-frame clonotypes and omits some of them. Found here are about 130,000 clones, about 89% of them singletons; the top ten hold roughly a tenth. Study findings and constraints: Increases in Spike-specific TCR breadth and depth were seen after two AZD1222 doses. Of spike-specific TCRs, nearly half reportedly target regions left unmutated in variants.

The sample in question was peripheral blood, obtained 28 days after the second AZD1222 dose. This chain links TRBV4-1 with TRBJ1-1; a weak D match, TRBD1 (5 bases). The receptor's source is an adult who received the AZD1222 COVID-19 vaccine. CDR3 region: CASSQSHGGETEAFF. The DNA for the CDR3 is TGCGCCAGCAGCCAGTCCCACGGGGGAGAGACTGAAGCTTTCTTT.